This record looks at one T cell receptor beta chain sequence and its context. Its antigen is still unknown. Trimming stripped 0 bases from V and 4 bases from J, with 10 bases between. Germline loops: CDR1 GTSNPN, CDR2 SVGIG (reference sequence). The CDR3 covers 14 residues. This specimen belongs to a study of T cells after yellow fever vaccination. Study-level findings and limits: FACS-sorted repertoires could contain abundant clonotypes contaminating from the bulk population. Detected again after the booster were most primary-vaccination clones, at 95% to 98% CD4 and 80% to 90% CD8.

As TCR cDNA was made by 5'RACE template switching, a universal primer site and UMIs were added. TCRdb re-derived calls from the 5' RACE reads in MiXCR, one entry per CDR3 protein. This sample has tens of thousands of distinct CDR3 sequences, with approximately 7.5% found just once. The sequence derives from a man aged 25 to 40 who received the YFV17D yellow fever vaccine. The specimen was CD8+ T cells sorted from PBMCs, collected on the day of the yellow fever booster vaccination. The rearrangement uses TRBV30 and TRBJ1-5; D is perhaps TRBD1 (6 bases). CDR3 in DNA: TGTGCCTGGAGTGTAGGCACAGGGAATCAGCCCCAGCATTTT. Protein: CAWSVGTGNQPQHF.